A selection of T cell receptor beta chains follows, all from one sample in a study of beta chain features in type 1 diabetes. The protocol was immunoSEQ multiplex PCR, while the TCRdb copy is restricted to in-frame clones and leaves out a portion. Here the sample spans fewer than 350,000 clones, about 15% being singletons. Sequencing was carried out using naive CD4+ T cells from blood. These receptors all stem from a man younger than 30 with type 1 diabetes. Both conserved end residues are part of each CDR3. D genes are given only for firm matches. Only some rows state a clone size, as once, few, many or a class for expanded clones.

TGTGCCAGCAGCTTGGGTCTAGCGGTGGGGAATGAGCAGTTCTTC,CASSLGLAVGNEQFF,TRBJ2-1,few,TRBV5-4,TRBD2
TGTGCCAGCAGCTTACGCTTTATAGGGGTCCAAGAGACCCAGTACTTC,CASSLRFIGVQETQYF,TRBJ2-5,NA,TRBV11-2,NA
TGTGCCAGCAGTTACGAGACAGGGGGCACCGGGGAGCTGTTTTTT,CASSYETGGTGELFF,TRBJ2-2,few,TRBV6-5,TRBD1
TGTGCCTGGAGACTCGGGAACACCGGGGAGCTGTTTTTT,CAWRLGNTGELFF,TRBJ2-2,few,TRBV30,NA
TGTGCCAGCAGTCTTAGTGATGAGCAGTTCTTC,CASSLSDEQFF,TRBJ2-1,few,TRBV28,NA
TGTGCCTGGAGTCTAACCTACGAGCAGTACTTC,CAWSLTYEQYF,TRBJ2-7,few,TRBV30,NA
TGTGCCAGCTCAACTAGGACGGGACTAGCGGGAGCAGGCTACAATGAGCAGTTCTTC,CASSTRTGLAGAGYNEQFF,TRBJ2-1,NA,TRBV18,TRBD2
TGTGCCAGCAGCGTACTACAGGGTCCGAATGAGCAGTTCTTC,CASSVLQGPNEQFF,TRBJ2-1,NA,TRBV9,NA
TGTGCCAGCAGCTTGGCAGGGTCGGGTTCCTACAATGAGCAGTTCTTC,CASSLAGSGSYNEQFF,TRBJ2-1,NA,TRBV5-6,NA
TGTGCCATCAGTGATTTGAACAGCCTTGCCTACGAGCAGTACTTC,CAISDLNSLAYEQYF,TRBJ2-7,few,TRBV10-3,NA
TGTGCCAGCACTTCTGCCCCGGCAGGTCCCTATGGCTACACCTTC,CASTSAPAGPYGYTF,TRBJ1-2,few,TRBV6-5,NA
TGTGCCTGGAGTCTACTAGCGTCAGGGAATGAGCAGTTCTTC,CAWSLLASGNEQFF,TRBJ2-1,NA,TRBV30,TRBD2
TGTGCCAGCAGTTACCCCGGACATCAAGCTTTCTTT,CASSYPGHQAFF,TRBJ1-1,NA,TRBV6-5,NA
TGTGCCAGCAGCCTTGGGGCTACCCCTAACTATGGCTACACCTTC,CASSLGATPNYGYTF,TRBJ1-2,NA,TRBV2,NA